This T cell receptor beta chain was documented in a study of identical twins. TCRdb re-analysed the 5' RACE reads in MiXCR, keeping a single row per CDR3 protein. The table has 700,000 to 950,000 distinct CDR3 sequences, roughly an eighth seen once. Trimming cost V 8 bases and J 0 bases, with 11 bases left between them. The germline CDR1 and CDR2 sequences are LNHDA and SQIVND (reference sequence). CDR3 size: 14 residues. This clonotype was detected only a few times. The same data also went into a second study, on yellow fever vaccine responses in identical twins.

The chain carries TRBV19 and TRBJ1-5; D perhaps matches TRBD1 (6 bases). This clonotype originated in a young woman in good health. Specimen: PBMCs. Here the CDR3 reads CASSGVHSNQPQHF. The CDR3 DNA is TGTGCCAGTTCAGGGGTACATAGCAATCAGCCCCAGCATTTT.